A single sample is the source of the 23 T cell receptor beta chains below, sequenced in a study of blood T cells in healthy people across ages. Alongside a J-beta primer mix, a sample-barcoded 5' primer served in a second PCR lasting roughly 6 to 11 cycles. TCRdb reprocessed the 5' RACE reads via MiXCR and lists one record per CDR3 protein. Found here are 900,000 to 950,000 distinct CDR3 sequences, about 28% of them singletons; the top ten hold 9.5% to 13%. The same data also went into a second study, on T cells of mothers and their children.

The sample consisted of blood. Receptor source: a woman aged 40 to 55 in good health.

The rearrangement uses TRBV7-2 and TRBJ2-7, with unresolved D. Trimming took off 5 bases at V and 2 bases at J, with 10 bases between the two ends. The CDR3 is 13 residues long. The V gene's germline CDR1 is SGHTA and CDR2 FQGNSA. The CDR3 reads CASSISTAYEQYF. CDR3 in DNA: TGTGCCAGCAGCATTAGCACAGCCTACGAGCAGTACTTC. Looking up the rest from reference TRBV7-2 and TRBJ2-7 gives the full variable domain: GAGVSQSPSNKVTEKGKDVELRCDPISGHTALYWYRQSLGQGLEFLIYFQGNSAPDKSGLPSDRFSAERTGGSVSTLTIQRTQQEDSAVYLCASSISTAYEQYFGPGTRLTVT.

As regards this clonotype: A much larger clone lies a single base off, so this may be a read error. This rearrangement joins TRBV9 to TRBJ2-5; D gene unclear. The J call may not be correct, given that the DNA end is closer to TRBJ2-7. The CDR3 is 15 amino acids. Germline V gene sequence: CDR1 SGDLS, CDR2 YYNGEE. In DNA form, the CDR3 reads TGTGCCAGCAGCGTCGGTGGCAGCAGCTCCTACGAGCAGTACTTC. It yields the protein CASSVGGSSSYEQYF.

This chain joins TRBV6-6 and TRBJ2-1; 14 positions agree with TRBD2. This CDR3 region has 15 residues. The V gene end was trimmed by 6 bases and the J gene end by 10 bases; junction bases not matched to a gene: 8. Germline CDR1 MNHNY, CDR2 SVGAGI (reference sequence). The CDR3 protein is CASRGLAGESGEQFF. The CDR3 DNA reads TGTGCCAGCAGGGGACTAGCGGGGGAGTCGGGGGAGCAGTTCTTC.

This clonotype showed up many times. The rearrangement uses TRBV6-5 and TRBJ1-2; 7 nucleotides match TRBD1. CDR3 size: 15 residues. Germline V gene data show CDR1 as MNHEY and CDR2 as SVGAGI. V gave up 7 bases and J gave up 4 bases; unmatched junction bases: 12. The CDR3 coding sequence is TGTGCCAGCACACAGTCGTTAGGGGGCGGCTATGGCTACACCTTC. Translating gives CASTQSLGGGYGYTF.

This clonotype was counted at least ten times. This chain joins TRBV2 and TRBJ2-1; 9 bases are shared with TRBD2. Germline-derived CDR1 and CDR2 are SNHLY and FYNNEI. This CDR3 spans 13 amino acids. V gave up 6 bases and J gave up 7 bases; unmatched junction bases: 4. The CDR3 sequence is CASRRGGGNEQFF. Written as DNA, the CDR3 is TGTGCCAGCAGGCGGGGGGGCGGGAATGAGCAGTTCTTC.

The genes are TRBV19 and TRBJ1-5; D uncertain. The CDR3 length is 17 residues. Germline values: CDR1 LNHDA, CDR2 SQIVND (reference sequence). Trimming left V 1 base short and J 0 bases short, with 13 bases between. The CDR3 coding sequence is TGTGCCAGTAGTATAGGTCAGAGACTTCATAGCAATCAGCCCCAGCATTTT. Residues: CASSIGQRLHSNQPQHF.

This clonotype appeared many times. The V gene is TRBV5-5, the J gene TRBJ1-1; unclear D gene. This CDR3 spans 13 amino acids. Germline assignment: CDR1 SGHKS and CDR2 YYEKEE (reference sequence). V lost 4 bases and J lost 1, with 8 bases in between. CDR3 residues: CASSPYQNTEAFF. The CDR3 DNA reads TGTGCCAGCAGCCCCTATCAGAACACTGAAGCTTTCTTT.

The CDR3: CASSQYSVGLAEAFF. The CDR3, as DNA: TGCGCCAGCAGCCAATACTCAGTGGGGTTAGCTGAAGCTTTCTTT. The chain combines TRBV4-1 with TRBJ1-1; D gene uncertain. Looked up from germline, CDR1 is MGHRA and CDR2 is YSYEKL. The CDR3 spans 15 residues. The germline V and J ends were trimmed by 2 bases and 6 bases, with 16 bases remaining between them.

The table lists this clonotype with a few counts. V usage is TRBV5-1 and J usage is TRBJ2-5; a weak D match, TRBD2 (6 bases). The germline CDR1 and CDR2 sequences are SGHRS and YFSETQ. The CDR3 has 15 residues. V was cut by 4 bases and J by 11 bases, with 24 bases left in between. The CDR3 reads CASSPRGIPQGEQYF. Written as DNA, the CDR3 is TGCGCCAGCAGCCCCCGCGGGATCCCCCAAGGGGAGCAGTACTTC.

The genes are TRBV6-6 and TRBJ1-5; no firm D call. The CDR3 contains 15 residues. Germline assignment: CDR1 MNHNY and CDR2 SVGAGI (reference sequence). The V end lost 2 bases, the J end lost 0 bases, and 8 bases lay between the germline ends. The CDR3 here is CASSYELTSNQPQHF. As DNA, the CDR3 is TGTGCCAGCAGTTACGAGTTAACTAGCAATCAGCCCCAGCATTTT.

At least ten counts were recorded for this clonotype. The chain carries TRBV15 and TRBJ2-7; 8 bases agree with TRBD1. There are 16 residues in the CDR3. The germline CDR1 and CDR2 sequences are LNHNV and YYDKDF (reference sequence). The trim removed 0 bases at V and 4 bases at J, leaving 8 bases unmatched. CDR3 sequence: CATSRDQMGQDYEQYF. CDR3 nucleotide sequence: TGTGCCACCAGCAGAGATCAGATGGGACAGGATTACGAGCAGTACTTC.

V is TRBV5-1 and J is TRBJ2-3; either TRBD1 or TRBD2 may fit D (5 bases each). V lost 3 bases and J lost 10, with 18 bases in between. This CDR3 contains 14 residues. Germline V gene data show CDR1 as SGHRS and CDR2 as YFSETQ. As DNA, the CDR3 is TGCGCCAGCAGCTGGGGCCAAGTACGGGATGCGCAGTATTTT. Translation: CASSWGQVRDAQYF.

This clonotype was observed at least ten times. The J gene is TRBJ2-5, the V gene TRBV7-6; 7 bases are shared with TRBD2. V trimming: 4 bases; J trimming: 5 bases; junction bases outside the gene matches: 7. This CDR3 spans 14 amino acids. Germline V gene data show CDR1 as SGHVS and CDR2 as FNYEAQ. The CDR3 spells CASSSRAGPETQYF. CDR3 bases: TGTGCCAGCAGCTCTCGAGCGGGGCCGGAGACCCAGTACTTC. The whole variable domain, filled in from reference TRBV7-6 and TRBJ2-5, reads GAGVSQSPRYKVTKRGQDVALRCDPISGHVSLYWYRQALGQGPEFLTYFNYEAQQDKSGLPNDRFSAERPEGSISTLTIQRTEQRDSAMYRCASSSRAGPETQYFGPGTRLLVL.

This clonotype was counted between two and nine times. This chain joins TRBV5-1 and TRBJ2-7; TRBD1 aligns across 8 bases. From germline, CDR1 is SGHRS and CDR2 YFSETQ. This CDR3 has 15 amino acids. V shed 0 bases and J 3 bases; nucleotides not matched to a gene: 5. CDR3 sequence (DNA): TGCGCCAGCAGCTTGGTTACCGGACAGGGCTACGAGCAGTACTTC. Its protein is CASSLVTGQGYEQYF.

This clonotype was observed many times. V gene TRBV21-1 combines with J gene TRBJ2-7. TRBV21-1 is recorded as a pseudogene. CDR3 length equals 13 residues. This CDR3 reads CASSKVAGNEQYF. CDR3 DNA sequence: TGTGCCAGCAGCAAAGTGGCAGGCAACGAGCAGTACTTC.

The rearrangement joins TRBV5-1 to TRBJ2-1; the match to TRBD1 covers 8 bases. This CDR3 region has 16 residues. CDR1 is SGHRS, CDR2 YFSETQ, per germline. V lost 4 bases, J lost 10 bases, and 16 bases stayed unmatched. The CDR3 DNA sequence: TGCGCCAGCAGCCTAGAAATGGACAGGGCCACCTACGAGCAGTTCTTC. Encoded protein: CASSLEMDRATYEQFF.

This clonotype occurred many times. The V call is TRBV7-3, the J call TRBJ2-7; no definite D call. CDR3 length: 13 residues. Germline V gene data show CDR1 as SGHTA and CDR2 as FQGTGA. Between the trimmed V and J ends, which lost 2 bases and 6 bases, there was a span of 11 bases. The CDR3 here is CASSLGRTSEQYF. For the CDR3, the DNA is TGTGCCAGCAGCTTAGGCCGGACCTCCGAGCAGTACTTC.

This clonotype was counted many times. The chain recombines TRBV28 with TRBJ2-7; D gene unclear. The CDR3 extends over 14 amino acids. The V end was cut by 10 bases, the J end by 0 bases, with 16 bases between. The germline V gene encodes CDR1 MDHEN and CDR2 SYDVKM. The CDR3 loop reads CATGASRPSYEQYF. The CDR3, as DNA: TGTGCCACCGGAGCATCAAGGCCCTCCTACGAGCAGTACTTC.

The CDR3 protein is CASSFGQGAKVGETQYF. CDR3 bases: TGTGCCAGCAGCTTTGGACAGGGGGCTAAAGTAGGAGAGACCCAGTACTTC. The V call is TRBV7-2, the J call TRBJ2-5; 11 nucleotides agree with TRBD1. V dropped 3 bases and J dropped 4; count of bases not matched to a gene: 10. This CDR3 spans 17 amino acids. Per the germline V gene, CDR1 is SGHTA and CDR2 is FQGNSA. The entire variable domain, with the rest obtained from reference TRBV7-2 and TRBJ2-5, is as follows: GAGVSQSPSNKVTEKGKDVELRCDPISGHTALYWYRQSLGQGLEFLIYFQGNSAPDKSGLPSDRFSAERTGGSVSTLTIQRTQQEDSAVYLCASSFGQGAKVGETQYFGPGTRLLVL.

This clonotype is a singleton in its sample. A much larger clone lies a single base off, so this may be a read error. The V and J genes are TRBV20-1 and TRBJ2-5, with TRBD2 matching over 13 bases. CDR1 is DFQATT, CDR2 SNEGSKA, per germline (reference sequence). This CDR3 comprises 17 residues. For the CDR3, the DNA is TGCAGTGCTAGAGATCCCCGACTAGCGGGGGGAAGTGGGACCCACTACTTC. Translated: CSARDPRLAGGSGTHYF.

The rearrangement uses TRBV7-2 and TRBJ2-1; possibly TRBD1 or TRBD2 for D (6 bases each). CDR1 SGHTA and CDR2 FQGNSA come from the germline V gene. V dropped 0 bases and J dropped 3 bases, with 12 bases sitting between them. This CDR3 region has 16 residues. The CDR3 nucleotides are TGTGCCAGCAGCTTAGCCTGGGGGGCCAACTACAATGAGCAGTTCTTC. This gives the protein CASSLAWGANYNEQFF.

As to this clonotype: One base away lies a much larger clone, so this may be a sequencing read error. The chain recombines TRBV3-1 with TRBJ2-1; D possibly corresponds to TRBD2 (5 bases). The length of the CDR3 is 15 residues. Germline V gene data show CDR1 as LGHDT and CDR2 as YNNKEL (reference sequence). The CDR3 spells CTSSQWASPGNEQFF. CDR3 sequence (DNA): TGTACCAGCAGCCAATGGGCTAGCCCTGGGAATGAGCAGTTCTTC.

Turning to this clonotype: A read error may be the cause here, since a much bigger clone is one base away. V is TRBV12-3 or TRBV12-4 and J is TRBJ2-3, with D perhaps TRBD2 (5 bases). The CDR3 is made up of 15 amino acids. CDR3 in amino acids: CASSARRASTDAQYF. The DNA for the CDR3 is TGTGCCAGCAGTGCCAGACGGGCTAGCACAGATGCGCAGTATTTT.